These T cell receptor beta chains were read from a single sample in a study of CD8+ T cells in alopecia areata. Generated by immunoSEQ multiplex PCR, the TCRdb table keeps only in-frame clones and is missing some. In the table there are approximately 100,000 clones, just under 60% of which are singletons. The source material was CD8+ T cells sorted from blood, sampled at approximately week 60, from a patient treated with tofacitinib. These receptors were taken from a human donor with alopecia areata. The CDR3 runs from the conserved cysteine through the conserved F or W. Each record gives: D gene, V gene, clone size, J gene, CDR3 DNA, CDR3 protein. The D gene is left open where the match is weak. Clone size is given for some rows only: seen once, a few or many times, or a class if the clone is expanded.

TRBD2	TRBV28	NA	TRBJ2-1	TGTGCCAGCAGTTTGGTCCTAGCGGGGGAGTACAATGAGCAGTTCTTC	CASSLVLAGEYNEQFF
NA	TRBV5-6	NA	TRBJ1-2	TGTGCCAGCAGCCGCGGAGGACAGATATTGAACTATGGCTACACCTTC	CASSRGGQILNYGYTF
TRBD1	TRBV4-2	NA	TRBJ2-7	TGTGCCAGCAGCCACCGCAGGGACAGCGCCCTTTTCGAGCAGTACTTC	CASSHRRDSALFEQYF
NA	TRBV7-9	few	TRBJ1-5	TGTGCCAGCGCCCTAGGGGGAGCGGATCAGCCCCAGCATTTT	CASALGGADQPQHF
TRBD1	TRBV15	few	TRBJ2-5	TGTGCCACCAGCAGAGATCCGGACAGGGTAGAGACCCAGTACTTC	CATSRDPDRVETQYF
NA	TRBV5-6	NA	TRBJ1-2	TGTGCCAGCAGCTTGGACAGCAACTATGGCTACACCTTC	CASSLDSNYGYTF
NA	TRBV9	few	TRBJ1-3	TGTGCCAGCAGCGGAGTTGAGCGGGACACCATATATTTT	CASSGVERDTIYF
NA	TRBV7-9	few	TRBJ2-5	TGTGCCAGCAGTCGACTTCAGGGGGGAGAGACCCAGTACTTC	CASSRLQGGETQYF
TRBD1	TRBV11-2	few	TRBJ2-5	TGTGCCAGCACCCACCGGAAGGGGACAGGGTCCCAAGAGACCCAGTACTTC	CASTHRKGTGSQETQYF
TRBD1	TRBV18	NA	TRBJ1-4	TGTGCCAGCTCACCAAGAGGACAGGGATCCGAAAAACTGTTTTTT	CASSPRGQGSEKLFF
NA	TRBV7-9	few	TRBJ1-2	TGTGCCAGCAGGGCTCGGGTCTATGGCTACACCTTC	CASRARVYGYTF
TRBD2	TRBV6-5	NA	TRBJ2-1	TGTGCCAGCAGTTTAGCGGGGGGGCCGAGGAATGAGCAGTTCTTC	CASSLAGGPRNEQFF
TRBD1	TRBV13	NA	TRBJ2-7	TGTGCCAGCAGCTATGACAGGGATCCCTACGAGCAGTACTTC	CASSYDRDPYEQYF
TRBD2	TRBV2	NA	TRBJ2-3	TGTGCCCGCAGGGAGGGCAGCACAGATACGCAGTATTTT	CARREGSTDTQYF
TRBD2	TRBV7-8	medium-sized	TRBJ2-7	TGTGCCAGCAGCGGTGGGCTAGCGGGGAACTACTACGAGCAGTACTTC	CASSGGLAGNYYEQYF
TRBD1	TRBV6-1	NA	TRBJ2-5	TGTGCCAGCAGTGGCGACCGGGACAGAAAGGTGGGGGAGACCCAGTACTTC	CASSGDRDRKVGETQYF
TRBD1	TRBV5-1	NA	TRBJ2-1	TGCGCCAGCAGCTTACAGGGGGCCCGCAATGAGCAGTTCTTC	CASSLQGARNEQFF